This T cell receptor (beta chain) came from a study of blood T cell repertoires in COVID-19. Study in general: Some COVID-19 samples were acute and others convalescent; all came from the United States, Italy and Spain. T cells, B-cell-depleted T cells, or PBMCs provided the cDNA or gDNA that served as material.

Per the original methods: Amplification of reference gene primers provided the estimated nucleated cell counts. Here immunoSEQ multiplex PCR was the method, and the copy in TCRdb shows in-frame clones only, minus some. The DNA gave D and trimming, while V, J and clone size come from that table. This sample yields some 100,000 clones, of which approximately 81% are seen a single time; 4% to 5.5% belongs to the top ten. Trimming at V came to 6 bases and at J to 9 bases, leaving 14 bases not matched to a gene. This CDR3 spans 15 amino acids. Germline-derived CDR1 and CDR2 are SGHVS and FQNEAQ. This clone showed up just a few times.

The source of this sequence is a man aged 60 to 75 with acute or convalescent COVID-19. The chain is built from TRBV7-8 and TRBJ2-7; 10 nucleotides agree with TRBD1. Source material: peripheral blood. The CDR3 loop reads CASSLGGQGREGQYF. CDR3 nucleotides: TGTGCCAGCAGTTTGGGGGGACAGGGGCGCGAAGGGCAGTACTTC.